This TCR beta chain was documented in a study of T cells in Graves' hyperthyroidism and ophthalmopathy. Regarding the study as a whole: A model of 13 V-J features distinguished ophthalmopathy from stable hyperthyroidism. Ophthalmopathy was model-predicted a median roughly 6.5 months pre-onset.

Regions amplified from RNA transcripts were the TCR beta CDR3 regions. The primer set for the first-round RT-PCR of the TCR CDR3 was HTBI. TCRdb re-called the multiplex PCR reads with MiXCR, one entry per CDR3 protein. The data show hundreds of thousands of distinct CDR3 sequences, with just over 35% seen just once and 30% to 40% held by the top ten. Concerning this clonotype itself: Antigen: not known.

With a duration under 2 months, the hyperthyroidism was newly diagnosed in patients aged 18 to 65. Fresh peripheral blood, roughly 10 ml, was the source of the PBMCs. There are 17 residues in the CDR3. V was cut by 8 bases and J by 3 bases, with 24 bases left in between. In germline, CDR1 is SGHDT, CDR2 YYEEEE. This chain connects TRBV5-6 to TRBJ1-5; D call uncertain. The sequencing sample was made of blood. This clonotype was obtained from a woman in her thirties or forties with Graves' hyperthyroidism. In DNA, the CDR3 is TGTGCCAGTAGTATAGTTTGGGGTCCCCCTCTCAATCAGCCCCAGCATTTT. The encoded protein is CASSIVWGPPLNQPQHF.